The sequence of this T cell receptor beta chain was determined in a study of PD-L1 blockade in urothelial cancer. Study in general: Patients commenced intravenous atezolizumab, 1,200 mg every 3 weeks, in 2014. Analysis of the blood was performed 3 weeks (second dose) and 6 weeks after treatment start. Prior chemotherapy regimens per patient numbered 0 to 3.

As to time point: pretreatment peripheral blood. Every PCR was spiked with synthetic TCR analog templates. Assay: immunoSEQ multiplex PCR; the TCRdb copy retains only in-frame clones and omits some. The sample contains 86,000 or so clones, 85% to 90% of which appear only once. Germline CDR1 is SGHRS and CDR2 is YFSETQ. This CDR3 is 15 amino acids long. Trimming left V 0 bases short and J 0 bases short, with 8 bases between. The chain has TRBV5-1 and TRBJ2-3; D is undetermined. The input for sequencing was PBMCs, taken around atezolizumab (anti-PD-L1) treatment. This clonotype was obtained from a man between 60 and 75 years old with urothelial cancer. In DNA, the CDR3 is TGCGCCAGCAGCTTGGCCCAGATGAGCACAGATACGCAGTATTTT. Its protein is CASSLAQMSTDTQYF.